This is a list of T cell receptor beta chains from one sample in a study of T cell responses to AZD1222 COVID-19 vaccine. Clones were read by immunoSEQ multiplex PCR, and TCRdb kept only the in-frame ones, dropping some. The sample records about 94,000 clones, almost 90% being singletons. The sequences come from peripheral blood, collected on day 0 of AZD1222 vaccination. These receptors were obtained from an adult in good health. Each CDR3 is given with its conserved first and last residue. Fields, in order: CDR3 length, D gene, J gene, V gene, clone size, CDR3 protein, CDR3 DNA. D genes are given only for firm matches. Part of the rows lack a size; the others show once, few, many or a class for expanded clones.

>15|TRBD2|TRBJ2-7|TRBV6-6|.
CASSTERGGPYEQYF
TGTGCCAGCAGTACTGAGCGGGGGGGCCCCTACGAGCAGTACTTC
>12|.|TRBJ2-3|TRBV6-2/TRBV6-3|.
CASSHGFPSQYF
TGTGCCAGCAGTCACGGTTTTCCATCGCAGTATTTT
>16|TRBD2|TRBJ2-2|TRBV6-5|few
CASSYGAGGTTGELFF
TGTGCCAGCAGTTACGGAGCGGGGGGGACCACCGGGGAGCTGTTTTTT
>13|.|TRBJ1-2|TRBV29-1|.
CSVVLDSNYGYTF
TGCAGCGTTGTCTTGGACAGTAACTATGGCTACACCTTC
>16|.|TRBJ2-5|TRBV5-5|.
CASSPWGEAFQETQYF
TGTGCCAGCAGCCCCTGGGGTGAGGCCTTCCAAGAGACCCAGTACTTC
>14|.|TRBJ1-1|TRBV7-3|.
CASSTQGSGTEAFF
TGTGCCAGCAGCACGCAGGGGTCTGGCACTGAAGCTTTCTTT
>12|.|TRBJ1-3|TRBV9|.
CASSFRGDTIYF
TGTGCCAGCAGCTTCAGGGGTGACACCATATATTTT
>15|.|TRBJ2-5|TRBV7-6|.
CASSPLGTGGETQYF
TGTGCCAGCAGCCCTCTAGGGACGGGTGGAGAGACCCAGTACTTC
>13|.|TRBJ1-5|TRBV3-1/TRBV3-2|.
CASSQELAQPQHF
TGTGCCAGCAGCCAAGAATTGGCTCAGCCCCAGCATTTT
>15|.|TRBJ1-6|TRBV7-2|.
CASSARDGLDSPLHF
TGTGCCAGCAGCGCCCGGGACGGCCTAGATTCACCCCTCCACTTT
>17|TRBD2|TRBJ2-7|TRBV6-1|.
CASSEKLTSGQPYEQYF
TGTGCCAGCAGTGAAAAACTAACTAGCGGACAACCCTACGAGCAGTACTTC
>14|.|TRBJ1-3|TRBV7-2|.
CASSPDPSGNTIYF
TGTGCCAGCAGCCCAGACCCCTCTGGAAACACCATATATTTT
>16|.|TRBJ2-2|TRBV15|.
CATSRLRAPDTGELFF
TGTGCCACCAGCAGGCTCAGGGCCCCCGACACCGGGGAGCTGTTTTTT
>15|TRBD2|TRBJ2-3|TRBV6-2/TRBV6-3|.
CASSSTSGESDTQYF
TGTGCCAGCAGTTCCACTAGCGGGGAATCAGATACGCAGTATTTT
>15|.|TRBJ1-3|TRBV19|.
CASSPSRSSGNTIYF
TGTGCCAGTAGTCCCAGTCGGAGCTCTGGAAACACCATATATTTT